The clone carrying this T cell receptor (beta chain) was seen at least ten times. Its antigen is unidentified. This entry is derived from a study of T cells in Graves' hyperthyroidism and ophthalmopathy. Study results and caveats: Progression to ophthalmopathy was predicted a median of 6.5 months early.

The CDR3 contains 11 residues. Trimming pared 0 bases from V and 11 bases from J, leaving 10 bases between. The germline CDR1 and CDR2 sequences are DFQATT and SNEGSKA (reference sequence). Researchers took RNA transcripts and amplified the TCR beta CDR3 regions from them. HTBI primers drove first-round RT-PCR of the TCR CDR3. TCRdb itself ran the multiplex PCR reads through MiXCR, one entry per CDR3 protein. The table includes roughly 420,000 distinct CDR3 sequences, roughly 13% detected once. The sequencing sample was made of blood. The chain recombines TRBV20-1 with TRBJ1-1; TRBD1 might be the D (5 bases). The receptor comes from a woman aged 18 to 35 with Graves' hyperthyroidism. This CDR3 reads CSARDPGFAFF. For the CDR3, the DNA is TGCAGTGCTAGAGACCCAGGGTTCGCTTTCTTT.